This TCR beta chain derives from a study of identical twins. A single record per CDR3 protein comes from TCRdb applying MiXCR to the 5' RACE reads. The table has roughly 1.6 million distinct CDR3 sequences, 32% seen once. General study findings and limits: Reduced insertions were recorded for abundant cord blood beta clonotypes, with no such pattern in memory repertoires.

This clonotype was seen a handful of times. Its antigen is unknown. Input material: cord blood. This clonotype was obtained from a newborn girl in good health.

CDR3 residues: CSAFAGEQYF. Here the CDR3 DNA reads TGCAGTGCTTTCGCAGGCGAGCAGTACTTC. The rearrangement uses TRBV20-1 and TRBJ2-7; unclear D gene. The V and J ends lost 5 bases and 6 bases respectively, with 8 bases between them. The CDR3 runs 10 residues. Germline CDR1 is DFQATT and CDR2 is SNEGSKA (reference sequence).